A single sample gave rise to the 9 T cell receptor beta chains below, sequenced in a study of blood T cell repertoires in COVID-19 (dated by TCRdb to about 2020). Libraries were prepared through the immunoSEQ multiplex PCR assay. TCRdb took this table from immuneACCESS and kept in-frame rearrangements with V and J called. Such tables lack part of the clones; where checked against another copy, unresolved V genes explain under half of the gap, and the rest is unexplained. The sample table contains about 270,000 clones; only one count was recorded for roughly 90% of them. About 2% of the sample comes from the top ten. Sequencing was done on a sample of PBMCs or T cells enriched from blood (not recorded which). The receptor source for this set is a middle-aged woman with acute COVID-19.

This clone has only one observation. The rearrangement links TRBV5-4 to TRBJ1-1, with D tentatively TRBD1 (6 bases). This CDR3 is 16 amino acids long. Trimming took 6 bases from V and 1 from J, leaving 19 bases between them. Germline loops: CDR1 SGHNT, CDR2 YYREEE (reference sequence). CDR3 bases: TGTGCCAGCAACCCGGGTACAGGGCAACGGAACACTGAAGCTTTCTTT. Translated, it gives CASNPGTGQRNTEAFF.

The DNA of the CDR3 is TGTGCCAGCAGCGTAGTTCCCGCGGGGGCCTACGAGCAGTACTTC. Residues: CASSVVPAGAYEQYF. The chain recombines TRBV9 with TRBJ2-7; 7 bases line up with TRBD2. The CDR3 is 15 residues long. V lost 0 bases and J lost 2; bases outside the gene matches: 5. The germline CDR1 and CDR2 sequences are SGDLS and YYNGEE.

V and J are TRBV5-1 and TRBJ2-1; TRBD1 aligns across 12 bases. V was clipped by 1 base and J by 6 bases; unmatched bases: 2. Germline CDR1 SGHRS, CDR2 YFSETQ. This CDR3 has 15 residues. The CDR3 region has the DNA TGCGCCAGCAGCTTGCGGGACAGGGGGCTCAATGAGCAGTTCTTC. Its translation: CASSLRDRGLNEQFF.

The genes are TRBV4-1 and TRBJ2-5; 10 nucleotides line up with TRBD2. This CDR3 region has 14 residues. The trim removed 6 bases at V and 2 bases at J, leaving 3 bases unmatched. Germline loops: CDR1 MGHRA, CDR2 YSYEKL. The DNA of the CDR3 is TGCGCCAGCAGTCAACTAGCGGGACAAGAGACCCAGTACTTC. Amino acids: CASSQLAGQETQYF.

The V gene is TRBV28, the J gene TRBJ1-2; D ambiguous. The CDR3 is made up of 13 amino acids. CDR1 and CDR2 (germline): MDHEN, SYDVKM. The ends were cut back, 5 bases at V and 4 bases at J, with 11 bases in the middle. Here the CDR3 reads CASSLESPYGYTF. For the CDR3, the DNA is TGTGCCAGCAGTCTGGAGAGCCCCTATGGCTACACCTTC.

The chain recombines TRBV30 with TRBJ1-6; D is unclear. From germline, CDR1 is GTSNPN and CDR2 SVGIG (reference sequence). The CDR3 consists of 10 residues. Trimming removed 5 bases from V and 8 bases from J, with 4 bases in between. CDR3 residues: CAWGDSPLHF. The CDR3 DNA reads TGTGCCTGGGGCGATTCACCCCTCCACTTT.

To note about this clone: The same CDR3 also results from other DNA sequences found in this sample. The chain employs TRBV19 and TRBJ1-5; TRBD1 matches 9 bases. The CDR3 is made up of 13 amino acids. The germline CDR1 and CDR2 sequences are LNHDA and SQIVND (reference sequence). J was trimmed by 5 bases and V by 6 bases; bases with no gene match: 2. The chain's CDR3 is CASSWTGDQPQHF. The CDR3 bases are TGTGCCAGTAGCTGGACAGGGGATCAGCCCCAGCATTTT.

This clone was recorded only once. J is TRBJ1-6 and V is TRBV30, with D uncertain. Looked up from germline, CDR1 is GTSNPN and CDR2 is SVGIG (reference sequence). The CDR3 has 12 amino acids. Trimming stripped 4 bases from V and 13 bases from J, with 14 bases between. CDR3 amino acids: CAWKFPVFPLHF. CDR3 coding DNA: TGTGCCTGGAAGTTTCCGGTTTTCCCCCTCCACTTT.

The chain combines TRBV6-2 or TRBV6-3 with TRBJ2-3; 12 bases match TRBD1. This CDR3 is 18 amino acids long. Germline values: CDR1 MNHEY, CDR2 SVGEGT. V trimming: 6 bases; J trimming: 5 bases; junction bases outside the gene matches: 15. The CDR3 loop is CASSAKAGQGAEGDTQYF. Written as DNA, the CDR3 is TGTGCCAGCAGCGCCAAAGCGGGACAGGGGGCGGAGGGAGATACGCAGTATTTT.